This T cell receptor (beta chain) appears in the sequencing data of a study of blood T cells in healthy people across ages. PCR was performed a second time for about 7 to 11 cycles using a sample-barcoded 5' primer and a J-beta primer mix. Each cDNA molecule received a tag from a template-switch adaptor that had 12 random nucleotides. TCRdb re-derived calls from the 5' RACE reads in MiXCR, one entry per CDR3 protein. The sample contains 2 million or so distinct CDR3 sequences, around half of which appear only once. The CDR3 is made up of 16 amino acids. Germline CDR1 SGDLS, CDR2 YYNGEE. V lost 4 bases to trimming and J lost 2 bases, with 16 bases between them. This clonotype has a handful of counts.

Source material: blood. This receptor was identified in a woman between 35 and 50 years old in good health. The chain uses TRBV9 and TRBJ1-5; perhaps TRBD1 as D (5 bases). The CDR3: CASSLGTGTGNQPQHF. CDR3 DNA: TGTGCCAGCAGCCTGGGGACCGGGACGGGCAATCAGCCCCAGCATTTT.